This T cell receptor (beta chain) comes out of a study of blood T cell repertoires in COVID-19. Some clones are missing from TCRdb's copy, which holds only in-frame ones; the method was immunoSEQ multiplex PCR. The table shows 97,000 or so clones, with 75% to 90% occurring only once. Looked up from germline, CDR1 is MNHEY and CDR2 is SVGAGI. V gave up 2 bases and J gave up 10 bases; unmatched junction bases: 10. The CDR3 is 16 amino acids. This clone was seen a few times. This TCR derives from a human donor in a cohort sampled during active COVID-19. The V gene is TRBV6-5, the J gene TRBJ1-6, with 8 bases lining up with TRBD1. The sequenced sample consisted of peripheral blood. The CDR3 loop is CASSYAWQGAESPLHF. DNA for the CDR3: TGTGCCAGCAGTTACGCCTGGCAGGGGGCAGAGTCACCCCTCCACTTT.